Following are 23 T cell receptor beta chains from one sample sequenced in a study of T cells in Graves' hyperthyroidism and ophthalmopathy. The investigators amplified TCR beta CDR3 regions from RNA transcripts. The TCR CDR3 first-round RT-PCR relied on the HTBI primer set. One entry per CDR3 protein, called by TCRdb with MiXCR from the multiplex PCR reads. Of roughly 550,000 distinct CDR3 sequences in the sample, around 16% were seen once. The sequencing sample was made of blood. Source of these receptors: a woman in her twenties or thirties with Graves' ophthalmopathy.

A few counts support this clonotype. The chain links TRBV6-1 to TRBJ1-1, with D possibly matching TRBD1 (5 bases). V lost 4 bases and J 8 bases, leaving 17 bases between the germline ends. The germline gives CDR1 MNHNS, CDR2 SASEGT. This CDR3 region has 14 residues. In DNA form, the CDR3 reads TGTGCCAGCAGTGCCACGGGTGGGGGACCCGAAGCTTTCTTT. It codes for CASSATGGGPEAFF.

This clonotype was seen many times. The J gene is TRBJ2-5, the V gene TRBV7-2; TRBD1 matches at 10 bases. CDR1 is SGHTA, CDR2 FQGNSA, per germline. The trim removed 4 bases at V and 1 base at J, leaving 3 bases unmatched. The CDR3 loop spans 15 amino acids. The CDR3 here is CASSSRTGGQETQYF. The CDR3 region has the DNA TGTGCCAGCAGCTCTCGGACAGGGGGCCAAGAGACCCAGTACTTC.

Ten or more counts support this clonotype. The chain links TRBV3-1 to TRBJ2-1; 7 nucleotides align to TRBD2. Germline V CDR1 and CDR2: LGHDT, YNNKEL (reference sequence). The CDR3 contains 15 residues. V trimming: 4 bases; J trimming: 4 bases; junction bases outside the gene matches: 7. CDR3: CASSPPGTTYNEQFF. DNA for the CDR3: TGTGCCAGCAGCCCCCCCGGGACTACGTACAATGAGCAGTTCTTC.

This clonotype was counted only a few times. It is unclear where the CDR3 begins or ends on the DNA, so no DNA is shown, and the CDR3 is as TCRdb lists it. This chain joins TRBV2 and TRBJ2-2; TRBD2, the table's D call, lacks a check against the DNA. The CDR3 region is 16 residues in length, termini included. The germline V gene has CDR1 SNHLY and CDR2 FYNNEI. The CDR3 reads CASTKGGGRRAGELFF.

This clonotype was recorded once. The chain employs TRBV2 and TRBJ2-3; TRBD1 aligns across 7 bases. CDR3 length: 15 amino acids. Germline V gene data show CDR1 as SNHLY and CDR2 as FYNNEI. Germline trimming cut 6 bases from V and 1 base from J; bases unmatched to any gene: 7. CDR3 sequence: CASRERTGGTDTQYF. For the CDR3, the DNA is TGTGCCAGCAGGGAAAGGACAGGAGGCACAGATACGCAGTATTTT. The whole variable domain, filled in from reference TRBV2 and TRBJ2-3, reads EPEVTQTPSHQVTQMGQEVILRCVPISNHLYFYWYRQILGQKVEFLVSFYNNEISEKSEIFDDQFSVERPDGSNFTLKIRSTKLEDSAMYFCASRERTGGTDTQYFGPGTRLTVL.

This chain links TRBV5-8 with TRBJ2-7; 7 bases line up with TRBD2. The ends lost 0 bases at V and 5 bases at J; junction bases unmatched: 8. The CDR3 sequence is 15 residues long. Per the germline V gene, CDR1 is SGHTS and CDR2 is YDEGEE. The CDR3 spells CASSLEAGIPDEQYF. CDR3 coding DNA: TGTGCCAGCAGCTTGGAAGCGGGAATACCCGACGAGCAGTACTTC.

This clonotype was seen many times. The chain has TRBV28 and TRBJ2-5; D gene unclear. Trimming took off 2 bases at V and 1 base at J, with 8 bases between the two ends. CDR3 length equals 14 residues. Germline CDR1 is MDHEN and CDR2 is SYDVKM. The CDR3 nucleotides are TGTGCCAGCAGTTTACAAAACCTCCAAGAGACCCAGTACTTC. It specifies CASSLQNLQETQYF.

This chain joins TRBV7-9 and TRBJ1-4; 7 bases line up with TRBD1. Germline assignment: CDR1 SEHNR and CDR2 FQNEAQ (reference sequence). The V and J ends lost 4 bases and 4 bases, in that order; junction bases with no gene match: 9. The CDR3 runs 16 residues. The CDR3 is CASSYNRDRFNEKLFF. CDR3 DNA: TGTGCCAGCAGCTATAATCGGGACAGATTTAATGAAAAACTGTTTTTT.

The gene calls are TRBV30 and TRBJ2-1; D is ambiguous. CDR3 length equals 12 residues. V dropped 2 bases and J dropped 10 bases, with 12 bases sitting between them. The germline CDR1 and CDR2 sequences are GTSNPN and SVGIG (reference sequence). The CDR3 loop is CAWSPSYGEQFF. The CDR3 nucleotides read TGTGCCTGGAGTCCTTCTTATGGGGAGCAGTTCTTC.

This chain uses TRBV2 with TRBJ2-7, with 10 bases fitting TRBD1. V gave up 10 bases and J gave up 4 bases; unmatched junction bases: 7. Germline values: CDR1 SNHLY, CDR2 FYNNEI. The CDR3 covers 13 residues. The CDR3 loop reads CATSGQGLYEQYF. The CDR3, as DNA: TGTGCCACCTCGGGACAGGGGCTATACGAGCAGTACTTC.

This clonotype was picked up many times. The chain carries TRBV5-1 and TRBJ2-3; D ambiguous. Trimming left V 3 bases short and J 0 bases short, with 8 bases between. The CDR3 spans 14 residues. Germline V gene data show CDR1 as SGHRS and CDR2 as YFSETQ. This CDR3 reads CASSYPDSTDTQYF. The CDR3 coding sequence is TGCGCCAGCAGCTATCCGGACAGCACAGATACGCAGTATTTT.

This clonotype was detected only a few times. The rearrangement links TRBV5-4 to TRBJ2-4; D unclear. The CDR3 spans 14 residues. Trimming cost V 5 bases and J 2 bases, with 11 bases left between them. In germline, CDR1 is SGHNT, CDR2 YYREEE (reference sequence). The DNA for the CDR3 is TGTGCCAGCAGGGCGATGGGGTCCAAAAACATTCAGTACTTC. Translating it yields CASRAMGSKNIQYF.

This clonotype was detected a few times. V usage is TRBV29-1 and J usage is TRBJ2-1; possible D gene TRBD1, 5 bases. With 8 bases removed from V and 3 bases from J, the gap between germline ends came to 14 bases. The CDR3 extends over 13 amino acids. The germline V gene has CDR1 SQVTM and CDR2 ANQGSEA. As DNA, the CDR3 is TGCAGCATCACATCGACAGACTACAATGAGCAGTTCTTC. Its translation is CSITSTDYNEQFF.

This clonotype was observed a few times. This chain links TRBV20-1 with TRBJ1-5, with 8 bases identical to TRBD1. J gave up 6 bases and V 6 bases, and 10 bases lay outside the gene matches. The CDR3 runs to 14 residues. The V gene's germline CDR1 is DFQATT and CDR2 SNEGSKA (reference sequence). CDR3 loop: CSASTGTGGQPQHF. DNA for the CDR3: TGCAGTGCCTCGACCGGGACAGGAGGTCAGCCCCAGCATTTT.

This clonotype occurred many times. The gene calls are TRBV6-2 or TRBV6-3 and TRBJ2-1; 9 nucleotides match TRBD2. Germline CDR1 is MNHEY and CDR2 is SVGEGT. This CDR3 region has 14 residues. Trimming cost V 6 bases and J 5 bases; bases outside gene matches: 5. The CDR3 DNA is TGTGCCAGCAGAACTAGCGGGTCCCACAATGAGCAGTTCTTC. Translation: CASRTSGSHNEQFF.

V is TRBV24-1 and J is TRBJ2-1; 8 bases map to TRBD2. CDR1 and CDR2 from the germline V gene are KGHDR and SFDVKD. This CDR3 comprises 23 residues. V dropped 3 bases and J dropped 0; count of bases not matched to a gene: 24. The CDR3 is CATSDTGGGALAGGPSSYNEQFF. As DNA, the CDR3 is TGTGCCACCAGTGATACGGGGGGGGGAGCTTTGGCGGGAGGCCCTAGCTCCTACAATGAGCAGTTCTTC.

The CDR3 region has the DNA TGTGCCAGCAGCGTATCAGGGGGCGTGTCGGAGAATGAGCAGTTCTTC. This translates into CASSVSGGVSENEQFF. The chain couples TRBV9 to TRBJ2-1; 8 nucleotides line up with TRBD1. The J segment lost 7 bases and the V segment lost 1 base, leaving 10 bases of the junction unmatched. CDR1 and CDR2 from the germline V gene are SGDLS and YYNGEE. This CDR3 region has 16 residues.

This clonotype was found a few times. A much larger clone differs by one base, so this may be a read error. The V gene is TRBV3-1, the J gene TRBJ2-3; no clear D. CDR3 length equals 13 residues. V was cut by 3 bases and J by 0 bases, with 4 bases left in between. Germline assignment: CDR1 LGHDT and CDR2 YNNKEL (reference sequence). CDR3 amino acids: CASSQASTDTQYF. CDR3 DNA: TGTGCCAGCAGCCAGGCCAGCACAGATACGCAGTATTTT.

This clonotype was counted between two and nine times. V gene TRBV4-1 combines with J gene TRBJ1-4; D is possibly TRBD1 (6 bases). From germline, CDR1 is MGHRA and CDR2 YSYEKL. The CDR3 consists of 15 residues. The ends were cut back, 0 bases at V and 7 bases at J, with 12 bases in the middle. The CDR3: CASSQDGGRGEKLFF. The CDR3 DNA follows: TGCGCCAGCAGCCAAGACGGGGGCCGGGGTGAAAAACTGTTTTTT.

Of note for this clonotype: One end of the junction fails to match germline, which may point to a read error. The chain combines TRBV2 with TRBJ1-1; D is uncertain. The CDR3 is 13 amino acids. Germline loops: CDR1 SNHLY, CDR2 FYNNEI. The CDR3 region is CASKIQTTTEASF. The CDR3 DNA sequence: TGTGCCAGCAAGATTCAGACTACCACTGAAGCTTCCTTT.

This clonotype was seen ten or more times. The V call is TRBV4-1, the J call TRBJ2-3; maybe TRBD2 (6 bases). This CDR3 spans 14 amino acids. CDR1 is MGHRA and CDR2 is YSYEKL in the germline V gene. V lost 2 bases to trimming and J lost 4 bases, with 10 bases between them. The CDR3 coding sequence is TGCGCCAGCAGCCAACTCGGAGGGGCAGATACGCAGTATTTT. Translated: CASSQLGGADTQYF.

The rearrangement joins TRBV5-4 to TRBJ2-1, with 9 bases aligning to TRBD2. This CDR3 contains 12 residues. V lost 0 bases and J lost 14; bases outside the gene matches: 3. Germline loops: CDR1 SGHNT, CDR2 YYREEE (reference sequence). CDR3 sequence (DNA): TGTGCCAGCAGCTTGGGCGGGAGGGTGAAGTTCTTC. Its translation: CASSLGGRVKFF.

This clonotype was detected a few times. The V gene is TRBV7-7, the J gene TRBJ2-1, with D hard to call. Germline V gene data show CDR1 as SSHAT and CDR2 as FNYEAQ (reference sequence). The CDR3 consists of 14 residues. Trimming pared 4 bases from V and 7 bases from J, leaving 14 bases between. CDR3 in amino acids: CASSSIIPGNEQFF. The CDR3 DNA follows: TGTGCCAGCAGCTCCATAATCCCCGGGAATGAGCAGTTCTTC.